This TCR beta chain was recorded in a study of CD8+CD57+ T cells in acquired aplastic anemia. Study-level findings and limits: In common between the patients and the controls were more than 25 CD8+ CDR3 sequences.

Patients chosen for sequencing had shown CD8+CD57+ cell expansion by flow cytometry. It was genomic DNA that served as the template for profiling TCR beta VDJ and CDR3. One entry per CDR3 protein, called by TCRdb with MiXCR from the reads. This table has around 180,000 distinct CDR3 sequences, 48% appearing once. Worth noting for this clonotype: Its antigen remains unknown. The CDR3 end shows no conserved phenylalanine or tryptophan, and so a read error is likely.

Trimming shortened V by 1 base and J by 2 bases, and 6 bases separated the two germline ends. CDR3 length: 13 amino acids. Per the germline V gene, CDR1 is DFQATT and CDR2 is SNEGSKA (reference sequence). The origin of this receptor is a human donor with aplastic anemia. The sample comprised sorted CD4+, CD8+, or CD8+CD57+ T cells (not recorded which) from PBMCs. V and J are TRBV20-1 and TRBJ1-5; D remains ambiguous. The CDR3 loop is CSARGGGNQPQHL. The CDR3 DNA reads TGCAGTGCTAGAGGGGGAGGCAATCAGCCCCAGCATCTT.